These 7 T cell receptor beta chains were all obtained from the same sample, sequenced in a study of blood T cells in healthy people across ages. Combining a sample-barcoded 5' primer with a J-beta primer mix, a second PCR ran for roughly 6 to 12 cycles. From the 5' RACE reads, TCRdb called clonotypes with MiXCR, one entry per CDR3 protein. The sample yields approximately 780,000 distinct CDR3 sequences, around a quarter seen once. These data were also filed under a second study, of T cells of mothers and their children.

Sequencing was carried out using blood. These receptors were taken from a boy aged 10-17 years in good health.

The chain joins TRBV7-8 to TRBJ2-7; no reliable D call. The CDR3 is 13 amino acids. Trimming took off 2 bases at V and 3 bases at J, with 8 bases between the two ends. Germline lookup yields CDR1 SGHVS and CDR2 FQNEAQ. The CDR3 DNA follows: TGTGCCAGCAGCTTAATAGCCTACTACGAGCAGTACTTC. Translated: CASSLIAYYEQYF. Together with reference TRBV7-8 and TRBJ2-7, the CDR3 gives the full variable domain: GAGVSQSPRYKVAKRGQDVALRCDPISGHVSLFWYQQALGQGPEFLTYFQNEAQLDKSGLPSDRFFAERPEGSVSTLKIQRTQQEDSAVYLCASSLIAYYEQYFGPGTRLTVT.

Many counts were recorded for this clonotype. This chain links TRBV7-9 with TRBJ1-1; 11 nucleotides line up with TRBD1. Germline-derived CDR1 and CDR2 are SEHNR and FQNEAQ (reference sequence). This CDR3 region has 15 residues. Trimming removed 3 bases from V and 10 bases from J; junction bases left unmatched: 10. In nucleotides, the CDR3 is TGTGCCAGCAGCTTCTCAGGAGGAGGGACAGGGGGAGCTTTCTTT. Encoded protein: CASSFSGGGTGGAFF.

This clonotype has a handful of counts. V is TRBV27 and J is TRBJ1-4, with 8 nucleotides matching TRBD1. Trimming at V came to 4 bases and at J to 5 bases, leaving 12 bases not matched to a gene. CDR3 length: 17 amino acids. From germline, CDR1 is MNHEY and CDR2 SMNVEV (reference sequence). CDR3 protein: CASSSGTGILTNEKLFF. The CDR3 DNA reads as TGTGCCAGCAGTTCGGGGACAGGAATCCTCACGAATGAAAAACTGTTTTTT. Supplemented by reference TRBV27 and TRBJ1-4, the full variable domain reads EAQVTQNPRYLITVTGKKLTVTCSQNMNHEYMSWYRQDPGLGLRQIYYSMNVEVTDKGDVPEGYKVSRKEKRNFPLILESPSPNQTSLYFCASSSGTGILTNEKLFFGSGTQLSVL.

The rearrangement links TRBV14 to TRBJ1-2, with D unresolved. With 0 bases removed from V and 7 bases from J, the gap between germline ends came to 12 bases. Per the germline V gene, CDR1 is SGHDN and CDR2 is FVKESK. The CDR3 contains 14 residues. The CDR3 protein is CASSQDSPGSGYTF. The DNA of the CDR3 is TGTGCCAGCAGCCAAGATTCACCGGGCTCTGGCTACACCTTC.

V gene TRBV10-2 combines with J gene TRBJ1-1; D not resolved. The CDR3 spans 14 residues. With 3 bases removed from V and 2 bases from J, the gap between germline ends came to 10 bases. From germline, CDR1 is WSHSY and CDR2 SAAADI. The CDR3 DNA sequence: TGCGCCAGCAGTGATTTCGATCTAAACACTGAAGCTTTCTTT. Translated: CASSDFDLNTEAFF.

CDR3 in DNA: TGTGCCAGCAGTGAGAGGACAGGGGGCAATCAGCAGTACTTC. This codes for CASSERTGGNQQYF. The chain links TRBV6-6 to TRBJ2-7; 11 bases are a match to TRBD1. The CDR3 has 14 residues. Trimming removed 5 bases from V and 8 bases from J; junction bases left unmatched: 8. Looked up from germline, CDR1 is MNHNY and CDR2 is SVGAGI (reference sequence).

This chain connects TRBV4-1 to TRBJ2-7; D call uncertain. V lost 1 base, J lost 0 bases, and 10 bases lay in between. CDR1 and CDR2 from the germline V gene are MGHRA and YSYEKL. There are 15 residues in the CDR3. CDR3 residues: CASSQARSNSYEQYF. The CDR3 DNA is TGCGCCAGCAGCCAAGCGCGCAGTAACTCCTACGAGCAGTACTTC.